The T cell receptor beta chain described here comes from a study of cytomegalovirus exposure and HLA in healthy donors. Germline V gene sequence: CDR1 MGHRA, CDR2 YSYEKL. The CDR3 covers 14 residues. Trimming removed 3 bases at V and 3 bases at J, with 12 bases between. 13 Jbeta primers and 60 Vbeta primers were used for the PCR. Clones were sequenced by immunoSEQ multiplex PCR, and TCRdb holds only the in-frame ones, with some missing. In the table there are some 90,000 clones, roughly 67% of which are singletons. The sequence derives from a boy younger than 18 in good health and CMV-seropositive. The chain links TRBV4-1 to TRBJ2-7; D not resolved. The sequencing sample was made of PBMCs. The CDR3 here is CASSHTTSSYEQYF. CDR3 sequence (DNA): TGCGCCAGCAGCCATACAACCTCCAGCTACGAGCAGTACTTC.